The 9 T cell receptor beta chains presented below share a single source sample, sequenced in a study of blood T cells in healthy people across ages. The authors ran a second PCR of about 7 to 12 cycles using a sample-barcoded 5' primer and a J-beta primer mix. Each CDR3 protein is one row after TCRdb ran MiXCR on the 5' RACE reads. There are over 550,000 distinct CDR3 sequences in the sample; approximately 30% occur only once, and approximately 14% lies in the top ten. Sequencing was done on a sample of blood. Every receptor here comes from a woman aged 80 or over in good health.

Only a few counts were recorded for this clonotype. The CDR3 sequence is CASSSQGRTEAFF. In DNA, the CDR3 is TGCGCCAGCAGCTCACAGGGGAGGACTGAAGCTTTCTTT. This rearrangement joins TRBV10-2 to TRBJ1-1, with 7 bases that match TRBD1. The CDR3 totals 13 residues. J gave up 5 bases and V 6 bases, and 6 bases lay outside the gene matches. The germline V gene has CDR1 WSHSY and CDR2 SAAADI.

As regards this clonotype: A much larger clonotype is one base distant, so this may be a read error. The chain recombines TRBV19 with TRBJ2-7; perhaps D is TRBD1 or TRBD2 (7 bases each). There are 17 residues in the CDR3. Trimming took 6 bases from V and 0 from J, leaving 21 bases between them. In germline, CDR1 is LNHDA, CDR2 SQIVND (reference sequence). CDR3 sequence: CASSNINRGGSSYEQYV. In DNA, the CDR3 is TGTGCCAGTAGCAACATAAACAGGGGCGGGAGCTCCTACGAGCAGTACGTC.

This clonotype was seen repeatedly, ten times or more. The V call is TRBV20-1, the J call TRBJ1-2, with D maybe TRBD1 (6 bases). The V gene lost 5 bases and the J gene lost 6 bases, with 22 bases spanning the gap. CDR3 size: 15 residues. Germline assignment: CDR1 DFQATT and CDR2 SNEGSKA (reference sequence). CDR3: CSAVRGDFGGDGYTF. Written as DNA, the CDR3 is TGCAGTGCTGTGAGGGGGGACTTCGGCGGTGATGGCTACACCTTC.

The chain couples TRBV9 to TRBJ2-2; unclear D gene. Germline CDR1 SGDLS, CDR2 YYNGEE. This CDR3 contains 14 residues. V lost 3 bases to trimming and J lost 5 bases, with 11 bases between them. The CDR3 nucleotides read TGTGCCAGCAGCGCAGGTATCGTAACCGGGGAGCTGTTTTTT. It encodes CASSAGIVTGELFF.

A remark on this clonotype: This may arise from a read error, as a much more abundant clone is one base away. The genes are TRBV28 and TRBJ2-4, with D perhaps matching TRBD2 (7 bases). The tail of the sequence fits TRBJ2-5 better, so the J call may be wrong. This CDR3 spans 13 amino acids. Germline loops: CDR1 MDHEN, CDR2 SYDVKM. The CDR3 nucleotides are TGTGCCAGCCGTAGGGGGGGGGTTCGGACCCAGTACTTC. Encoded protein: CASRRGGVRTQYF.

Points on this clonotype: It may be a read error: a sequence one base away is much more abundant. The V gene is TRBV28, the J gene TRBJ2-5; 15 bases align to TRBD2. Germline assignment: CDR1 MDHEN and CDR2 SYDVKM. Trimming cost V 11 bases and J 11 bases; bases outside gene matches: 15. The CDR3 is made up of 15 amino acids. The CDR3 region is CAGGTSGGPNNEQYF. In nucleotides, the CDR3 is TGTGCCGGGGGGACTAGCGGGGGGCCAAACAATGAGCAGTACTTC.

The sample holds a few counts of this clonotype. The chain combines TRBV5-5 with TRBJ1-2; D is unclear. Germline V gene lookup returns CDR1 SGHKS and CDR2 YYEKEE (reference sequence). V gave up 0 bases and J gave up 3 bases, with 15 bases separating them. The CDR3 is made up of 16 amino acids. In nucleotides, the CDR3 is TGTGCCAGCAGCTTGGCCCCAGGACTCCGGGACTATGGCTACACCTTC. This gives the protein CASSLAPGLRDYGYTF. Full variable domain (rest looked up from reference TRBV5-5 and TRBJ1-2): DAGVTQSPTHLIKTRGQQVTLRCSPISGHKSVSWYQQVLGQGPQFIFQYYEKEERGRGNFPDRFSARQFPNYSSELNVNALLLGDSALYLCASSLAPGLRDYGYTFGSGTRLTVV.

Note on this clonotype: This may be a read error, as it is one base from a much larger clone. The J gene is TRBJ2-7, the V gene TRBV4-2; D uncertain. Germline CDR1 is LGHNA and CDR2 is YNFKEQ. The V gene lost 1 base and the J gene lost 12 bases, with 13 bases spanning the gap. The CDR3 totals 12 residues. This CDR3 is CASSQVTETRYF. The CDR3, as DNA: TGTGCCAGCAGCCAAGTAACAGAGACCCGGTACTTC.

This clonotype was observed at least ten times. The chain recombines TRBV15 with TRBJ1-2, with a tentative D call TRBD1 (5 bases). This CDR3 comprises 14 residues. The germline V gene encodes CDR1 LNHNV and CDR2 YYDKDF (reference sequence). Trimming shortened V by 8 bases and J by 4 bases, and 17 bases separated the two germline ends. The CDR3 sequence is CATAQGGPAYGYTF. In DNA, the CDR3 is TGTGCCACCGCGCAGGGCGGTCCAGCCTATGGCTACACCTTC.